What follows are 30 T cell receptor beta chains derived from one specimen sequenced in a study of untreated major depressive disorder. The protocol was immunoSEQ multiplex PCR, while the TCRdb copy is restricted to in-frame clones and leaves out a portion. The sample contains 15,000 to 20,000 clones, approximately 87% of which appear only once. The sample consisted of CD4+ T cells from PBMCs. The receptor source for this set is a woman aged 25 to 39 in good health.

J is TRBJ1-1 and V is TRBV15, with unresolved D. The CDR3 is 13 amino acids. Trimming took 5 bases from V and 0 from J, leaving 7 bases between them. Germline V lookup: CDR1 LNHNV, CDR2 YYDKDF (reference sequence). The CDR3 DNA follows: TGTGCCACCAGCCGGATCATGAACACTGAAGCTTTCTTT. It encodes CATSRIMNTEAFF.

This clone is a singleton in its sample. The gene calls are TRBV27 and TRBJ2-7; D is tentatively TRBD1 or TRBD2 (5 bases each). V was clipped by 3 bases and J by 3 bases, with 12 bases between them. Germline V lookup: CDR1 MNHEY, CDR2 SMNVEV (reference sequence). This CDR3 region has 14 residues. The CDR3 sequence is CASSLRGTNYEQYF. The CDR3 DNA is TGTGCCAGCAGTTTGAGAGGGACCAACTACGAGCAGTACTTC.

The J gene is TRBJ2-7, the V gene TRBV6-5; D may be TRBD1 (5 bases). The ends were cut back, 7 bases at V and 5 bases at J, with 15 bases in the middle. The CDR3 totals 13 residues. The germline V gene encodes CDR1 MNHEY and CDR2 SVGAGI. The CDR3 DNA reads as TGTGCCAGCACCGCGCTTAGGGGTCACGAGCAGTACTTC. This gives the protein CASTALRGHEQYF.

This chain joins TRBV18 and TRBJ1-2, with D uncertain. The length of the CDR3 is 15 residues. Trimming took 3 bases from V and 4 from J, leaving 15 bases between them. The germline CDR1 and CDR2 sequences are KGHSH and LQKENI. The CDR3 loop is CASSPGSGVAYGYTF. DNA of the CDR3: TGTGCCAGCTCACCGGGGTCCGGCGTTGCCTATGGCTACACCTTC. Variable domain in full (rest from reference TRBV18 and TRBJ1-2): NAGVMQNPRHLVRRRGQEARLRCSPMKGHSHVYWYRQLPEEGLKFMVYLQKENIIDESGMPKERFSAEFPKEGPSILRIQQVVRGDSAAYFCASSPGSGVAYGYTFGSGTRLTVV.

In its sample, this clone was seen once. This chain joins TRBV19 and TRBJ2-3, with unresolved D. There are 14 residues in the CDR3. Trimming left V 7 bases short and J 0 bases short, with 11 bases between. Per germline, CDR1 LNHDA and CDR2 SQIVND (reference sequence). The CDR3 is CASKRLGSTDTQYF. CDR3 bases: TGTGCCAGTAAGAGGTTGGGAAGCACAGATACGCAGTATTTT.

This chain connects TRBV4-2 to TRBJ2-5; weak D call: TRBD2 (6 bases). Germline values: CDR1 LGHNA, CDR2 YNFKEQ. The CDR3 is made up of 17 amino acids. V was clipped by 0 bases and J by 5 bases, with 19 bases between them. In DNA form, the CDR3 reads TGTGCCAGCAGCCAAGATCTATCCGGCAGCCGGGGGGAGACCCAGTACTTC. Protein product: CASSQDLSGSRGETQYF.

The rearrangement uses TRBV7-2 and TRBJ2-1; D ambiguous. Germline CDR1 and CDR2: SGHTA and FQGNSA. The V gene lost 5 bases and the J gene lost 5 bases, with 10 bases spanning the gap. The CDR3 totals 13 residues. For the CDR3, the DNA is TGTGCCAGCAGCCCCCCGTTGAACAATGAGCAGTTCTTC. The encoded protein is CASSPPLNNEQFF.

The rearrangement uses TRBV6-5 and TRBJ1-2; 9 nucleotides agree with TRBD1. CDR3 size: 14 residues. Germline trimming cut 2 bases from V and 8 bases from J; bases unmatched to any gene: 6. In germline, CDR1 is MNHEY, CDR2 SVGAGI. The CDR3 here is CASSYADRGGGYTF. Written as DNA, the CDR3 is TGTGCCAGCAGTTACGCGGACAGGGGCGGAGGCTACACCTTC.

The table lists this clone with a count of one. In DNA form, the CDR3 reads TGTGCCAGCAGCGTTAGCGATGCGGCGATCTCCGAGCAGTACTTC. This translates into CASSVSDAAISEQYF. The chain has TRBV11-1 and TRBJ2-7, with D maybe TRBD2 (5 bases). The CDR3 covers 15 residues. The V and J ends lost 5 bases and 6 bases respectively, with 20 bases between them. CDR1 and CDR2 from the germline V gene are SGHAT and FQDESV (reference sequence).

The chain carries TRBV9 and TRBJ2-3, with 8 bases identical to TRBD2. The trim removed 3 bases at V and 4 bases at J, leaving 7 bases unmatched. This CDR3 region has 15 residues. Germline CDR1 SGDLS, CDR2 YYNGEE. The chain's CDR3 is CASSESSGSSDTQYF. For the CDR3, the DNA is TGTGCCAGCAGCGAGTCAAGCGGGAGTTCAGATACGCAGTATTTT.

The V gene is TRBV28, the J gene TRBJ1-2; no firm D call. V was trimmed by 5 bases and J by 2 bases, leaving 9 bases between them. In germline, CDR1 is MDHEN, CDR2 SYDVKM. This CDR3 has 13 amino acids. CDR3 region: CASSIGPNYGYTF. The CDR3 DNA reads TGTGCCAGCAGTATAGGACCCAACTATGGCTACACCTTC.

This chain uses TRBV6-5 with TRBJ2-7; 8 bases are shared with TRBD2. Germline values: CDR1 MNHEY, CDR2 SVGAGI. Germline trimming cut 6 bases from V and 0 bases from J; bases unmatched to any gene: 4. This CDR3 spans 14 amino acids. CDR3: CASRASGSSYEQYF. CDR3 sequence (DNA): TGTGCCAGCAGGGCGAGCGGGAGCTCCTACGAGCAGTACTTC.

This clone was seen a handful of times. V usage is TRBV6-5 and J usage is TRBJ1-2; D uncertain. V shed 0 bases and J shed 5 bases, with 10 bases lying between them. Germline-derived CDR1 and CDR2 are MNHEY and SVGAGI. The CDR3 spans 14 residues. CDR3 protein: CASSYSQAPYGYTF. The CDR3 DNA reads as TGTGCCAGCAGTTACTCCCAGGCTCCTTATGGCTACACCTTC.

This clone was seen more than once but under ten times. The chain links TRBV11-3 to TRBJ2-7; no reliable D call. V was pared by 5 bases and J by 9 bases, with 11 bases between. The CDR3 covers 11 residues. CDR1 is SGHNT, CDR2 YENEEA, per germline. CDR3 nucleotides: TGTGCCAGCAGCCTTGAAGTAGTGCAGTACTTC. This sequence encodes CASSLEVVQYF.

The chain couples TRBV11-3 to TRBJ2-2; D unclear. Germline V gene data show CDR1 as SGHNT and CDR2 as YENEEA. This CDR3 region has 14 residues. V was pared by 5 bases and J by 5 bases, with 12 bases between. The CDR3, as DNA: TGTGCCAGCAGCCAGGACGACCGAACCGGGGAGCTGTTTTTT. Its translation: CASSQDDRTGELFF.

The chain couples TRBV9 to TRBJ2-2, with D tentatively TRBD1 (5 bases). V lost 1 base and J 4 bases, leaving 8 bases between the germline ends. Germline loops: CDR1 SGDLS, CDR2 YYNGEE. CDR3 size: 14 residues. The CDR3 sequence is CASSVTTGTGELFF. Written as DNA, the CDR3 is TGTGCCAGCAGCGTAACCACAGGCACCGGGGAGCTGTTTTTT.

The V gene is TRBV4-1, the J gene TRBJ2-1; D possibly matches TRBD1 or TRBD2 (6 bases each). V was trimmed by 0 bases and J by 13 bases, leaving 22 bases between them. Germline CDR1 reads MGHRA; CDR2 reads YSYEKL. CDR3 length: 16 residues. The CDR3 spells CASSQEEGRGTRKQFF. CDR3 in DNA: TGCGCCAGCAGCCAAGAGGAGGGAAGAGGGACACGAAAACAGTTCTTC.

This clone was observed once. This sequence joins TRBV7-2 and TRBJ2-7, with a tentative D call TRBD2 (5 bases). The CDR3 loop spans 14 amino acids. V was cut by 4 bases and J by 3 bases, with 13 bases left in between. In germline, CDR1 is SGHTA, CDR2 FQGNSA. CDR3 coding DNA: TGTGCCAGCAGCTCCCCCCCGGGGAGCTACGAGCAGTACTTC. The encoded protein is CASSSPPGSYEQYF.

The chain combines TRBV21-1 with TRBJ2-3. TRBV21-1 is given as a pseudogene. This CDR3 region has 11 residues. CDR3 in DNA: TGTGCCAGAACCGGACCAGATACGCAGTATTTT. Translated: CARTGPDTQYF.

V and J are TRBV7-9 and TRBJ1-3; 7 bases map to TRBD1. Germline V gives CDR1 SEHNR, CDR2 FQNEAQ (reference sequence). V dropped 6 bases and J dropped 4; count of bases not matched to a gene: 6. The CDR3 contains 14 residues. The CDR3 DNA sequence: TGTGCCAGCAGTGAACAGGGGTACGGAAACACCATATATTTT. This gives the protein CASSEQGYGNTIYF.

The chain uses TRBV7-2 and TRBJ2-7; D call uncertain. The CDR3 is 14 residues long. Between the trimmed V and J ends, which lost 4 bases and 2 bases, there was a span of 12 bases. Germline CDR1 SGHTA, CDR2 FQGNSA. As DNA, the CDR3 is TGTGCCAGCAGCTATCAAAGAGGACCCTACGAGCAGTACTTC. It encodes CASSYQRGPYEQYF.

The chain uses TRBV29-1 and TRBJ2-3; unclear D gene. Trimming left V 3 bases short and J 5 bases short, with 12 bases between. CDR1 SQVTM and CDR2 ANQGSEA come from the germline V gene. This CDR3 has 13 amino acids. DNA for the CDR3: TGCAGCGTTGAGCGAGGTTTTGTAGATACGCAGTATTTT. Its protein is CSVERGFVDTQYF.

This chain joins TRBV7-2 and TRBJ2-7; D ambiguous. V lost 4 bases and J 6 bases, leaving 16 bases between the germline ends. This CDR3 spans 14 amino acids. Germline loops: CDR1 SGHTA, CDR2 FQGNSA. The CDR3 bases are TGTGCCAGCAGCTGGAGAGTGTTGAGTCCCGAGCAGTACTTC. Its protein product is CASSWRVLSPEQYF.

The chain joins TRBV28 to TRBJ1-2; TRBD1 matches 9 bases. The CDR3 sequence is 17 residues long. The V and J ends lost 6 bases and 0 bases, in that order; junction bases with no gene match: 11. Germline loops: CDR1 MDHEN, CDR2 SYDVKM. CDR3 in DNA: TGTGCCAGCAGCCTAGGGGGCAGACAGGGGGCTAACTATGGCTACACCTTC. This gives the protein CASSLGGRQGANYGYTF.

V usage is TRBV13 and J usage is TRBJ2-2, with 9 positions matching TRBD2. The length of the CDR3 is 16 residues. Trimming cost V 2 bases and J 6 bases; bases outside gene matches: 7. Per the germline V gene, CDR1 is PRHDT and CDR2 is FYEKMQ (reference sequence). CDR3 residues: CASSLRAGGRAGELFF. The CDR3, as DNA: TGTGCCAGCAGCTTACGAGCGGGAGGAAGGGCCGGGGAGCTGTTTTTT.

The V gene is TRBV19, the J gene TRBJ1-2, with D possibly TRBD1 on 5 matching bases. CDR1 is LNHDA and CDR2 is SQIVND in the germline V gene (reference sequence). Trimming cost V 6 bases and J 5 bases, with 16 bases left between them. The CDR3 length is 14 residues. The CDR3 sequence is CASRKSSGPYGYTF. In nucleotides, the CDR3 is TGTGCCAGTAGAAAAAGTTCGGGACCGTATGGCTACACCTTC. Based on the CDR3 plus reference TRBV19 and TRBJ1-2, the full variable domain is DGGITQSPKYLFRKEGQNVTLSCEQNLNHDAMYWYRQDPGQGLRLIYYSQIVNDFQKGDIAEGYSVSREKKESFPLTVTSAQKNPTAFYLCASRKSSGPYGYTFGSGTRLTVV.

This sequence joins TRBV27 and TRBJ2-7; D assignment may be TRBD1 or TRBD2 (5 bases each). V was pared by 5 bases and J by 0 bases, with 14 bases between. CDR1 and CDR2 (germline): MNHEY, SMNVEV (reference sequence). The CDR3 length is 15 residues. The CDR3 protein is CASSPLGASSYEQYF. Here the CDR3 DNA reads TGTGCCAGCAGTCCCCTCGGGGCTAGCTCCTACGAGCAGTACTTC.

J is TRBJ2-5 and V is TRBV7-2; TRBD1 is a possible D gene (5 bases). CDR1 is SGHTA and CDR2 is FQGNSA in the germline V gene. The CDR3 loop spans 12 amino acids. Trimming removed 5 bases from V and 4 bases from J, with 8 bases in between. Written as DNA, the CDR3 is TGTGCCAGCAGCAGAAGGGGAGAGACCCAGTACTTC. Amino acids: CASSRRGETQYF.

This chain links TRBV11-3 with TRBJ2-3; the D is unclear. The CDR3 extends over 13 amino acids. The germline CDR1 and CDR2 sequences are SGHNT and YENEEA. The V end lost 1 base, the J end lost 6 bases, and 8 bases lay between the germline ends. DNA of the CDR3: TGTGCCAGCAGCTTAGGTAGCCCGGATACGCAGTATTTT. Amino acids: CASSLGSPDTQYF. The full variable domain, in which reference TRBV11-3 and TRBJ2-3 provide the parts outside the CDR3, is EAGVVQSPRYKIIEKKQPVAFWCNPISGHNTLYWYLQNLGQGPELLIRYENEEAVDDSQLPKDRFSAERLKGVDSTLKIQPAELGDSAVYLCASSLGSPDTQYFGPGTRLTVL.

This rearrangement joins TRBV6-1 to TRBJ2-7; D possibly uses TRBD1 or TRBD2 (7 bases each). Deletions cut 5 bases from V and 0 bases from J, with 14 bases between. The CDR3 extends over 15 amino acids. Germline assignment: CDR1 MNHNS and CDR2 SASEGT. In DNA, the CDR3 is TGTGCCAGCAGTCTAGCGGACAGGAGCTCCTACGAGCAGTACTTC. This sequence encodes CASSLADRSSYEQYF.